The clone carrying this TCR beta chain was detected once. The method was immunoSEQ multiplex PCR; TCRdb's version includes in-frame clones alone and lacks a portion of them. The top ten clones hold roughly 2.9% of a sample with a few hundred thousand clones, roughly 90% of them seen once. The Seattle patients joined while their infection was active and were tracked longitudinally afterward. The data originate from a study of blood T cell repertoires in COVID-19. V shed 8 bases and J 5 bases; nucleotides not matched to a gene: 17. The CDR3 is made up of 16 amino acids. Sequencing input: peripheral blood. The clonotype originates from a woman between 25 and 40 years old with COVID-19, enrolled during active disease. This sequence joins TRBV23-1 and TRBJ2-7, with 8 bases that match TRBD1. TRBV23-1 is labeled an ORF, and its function is uncertain. CDR3 nucleotide sequence: TGCGCCAGCGGACCACACGGGGACAGGTGTAGTGACGAGCAGTACTTC. It specifies CASGPHGDRCSDEQYF.